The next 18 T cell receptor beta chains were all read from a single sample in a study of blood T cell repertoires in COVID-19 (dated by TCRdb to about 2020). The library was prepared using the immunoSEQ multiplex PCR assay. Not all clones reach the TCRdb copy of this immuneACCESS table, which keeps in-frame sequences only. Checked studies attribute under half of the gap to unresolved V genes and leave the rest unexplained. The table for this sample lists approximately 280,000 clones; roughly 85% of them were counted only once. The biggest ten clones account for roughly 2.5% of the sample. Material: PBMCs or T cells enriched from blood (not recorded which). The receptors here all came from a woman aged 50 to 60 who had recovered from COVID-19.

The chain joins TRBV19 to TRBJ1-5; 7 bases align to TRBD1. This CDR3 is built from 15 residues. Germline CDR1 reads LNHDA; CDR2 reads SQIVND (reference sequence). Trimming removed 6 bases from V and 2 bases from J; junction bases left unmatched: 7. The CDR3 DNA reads TGTGCCAGTAGAGGACAGGCAACGCGCAATCAGCCCCAGCATTTT. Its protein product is CASRGQATRNQPQHF.

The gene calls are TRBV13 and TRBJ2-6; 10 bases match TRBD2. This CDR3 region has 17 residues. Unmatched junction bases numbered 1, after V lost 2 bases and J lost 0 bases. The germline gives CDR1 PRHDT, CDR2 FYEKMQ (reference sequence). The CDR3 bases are TGTGCCAGCAGCTTAATAGCGGGAGGCTCTGGGGCCAACGTCCTGACTTTC. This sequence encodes CASSLIAGGSGANVLTF. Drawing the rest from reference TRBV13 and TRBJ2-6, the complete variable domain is AAGVIQSPRHLIKEKRETATLKCYPIPRHDTVYWYQQGPGQDPQFLISFYEKMQSDKGSIPDRFSAQQFSDYHSELNMSSLELGDSALYFCASSLIAGGSGANVLTFGAGSRLTVL.

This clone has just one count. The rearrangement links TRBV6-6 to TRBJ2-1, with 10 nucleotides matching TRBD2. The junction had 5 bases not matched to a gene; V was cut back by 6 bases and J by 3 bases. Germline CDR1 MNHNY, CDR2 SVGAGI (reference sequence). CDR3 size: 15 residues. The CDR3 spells CASREIAGGYNEQFF. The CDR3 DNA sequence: TGTGCCAGCAGGGAAATAGCGGGAGGCTACAATGAGCAGTTCTTC.

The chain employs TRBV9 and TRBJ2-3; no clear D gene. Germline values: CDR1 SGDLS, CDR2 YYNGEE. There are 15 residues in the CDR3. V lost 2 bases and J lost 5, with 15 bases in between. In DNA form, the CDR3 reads TGTGCCAGCAGCGTGCAAACAACCCGCGGAGATACGCAGTATTTT. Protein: CASSVQTTRGDTQYF. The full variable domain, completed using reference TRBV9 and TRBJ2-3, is DSGVTQTPKHLITATGQRVTLRCSPRSGDLSVYWYQQSLDQGLQFLIQYYNGEERAKGNILERFSAQQFPDLHSELNLSSLELGDSALYFCASSVQTTRGDTQYFGPGTRLTVL.

The chain's CDR3 is CASSPGLGSSYEQYF. In DNA, the CDR3 is TGTGCCAGTAGTCCGGGACTAGGGAGCTCCTACGAGCAGTACTTC. J is TRBJ2-7 and V is TRBV19; 8 positions match TRBD2. Trimming at V came to 5 bases and at J to 0 bases, leaving 6 bases not matched to a gene. This CDR3 is built from 15 residues. Germline lookup yields CDR1 LNHDA and CDR2 SQIVND (reference sequence).

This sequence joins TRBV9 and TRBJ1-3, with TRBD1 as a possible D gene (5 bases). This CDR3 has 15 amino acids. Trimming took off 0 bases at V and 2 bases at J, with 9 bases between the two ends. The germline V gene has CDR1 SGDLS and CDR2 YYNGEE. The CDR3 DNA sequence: TGTGCCAGCAGCGTAGATCCCAGGGCTGGAAACACCATATATTTT. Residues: CASSVDPRAGNTIYF.

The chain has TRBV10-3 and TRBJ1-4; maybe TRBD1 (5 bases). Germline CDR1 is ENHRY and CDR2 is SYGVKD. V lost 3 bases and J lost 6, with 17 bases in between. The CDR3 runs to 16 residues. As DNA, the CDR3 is TGTGCCATCAGTGACCCGAGGAGTGGACATGATGAAAAACTGTTTTTT. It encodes CAISDPRSGHDEKLFF.

In nucleotides, the CDR3 is TGCGCCAGCAGCCAAGATCCTGGGGCGGGAGGTTGGCAAGAGACCCAGTACTTC. Residues: CASSQDPGAGGWQETQYF. V gene TRBV4-1 combines with J gene TRBJ2-5; 8 bases agree with TRBD2. V was pared by 0 bases and J by 2 bases, with 11 bases of the junction left unmatched. The germline V gene encodes CDR1 MGHRA and CDR2 YSYEKL. The CDR3 is made up of 18 amino acids.

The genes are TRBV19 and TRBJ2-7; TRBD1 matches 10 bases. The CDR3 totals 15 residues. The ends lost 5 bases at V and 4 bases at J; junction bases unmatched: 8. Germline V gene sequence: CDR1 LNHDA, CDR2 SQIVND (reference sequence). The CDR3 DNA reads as TGTGCCAGTAGTCCAAGACAGGGGGCGCGGTACGAGCAGTACTTC. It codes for CASSPRQGARYEQYF.

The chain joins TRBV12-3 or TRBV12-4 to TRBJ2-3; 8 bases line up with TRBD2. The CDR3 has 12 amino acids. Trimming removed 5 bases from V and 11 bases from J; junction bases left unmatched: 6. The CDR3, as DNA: TGTGCCAGCAGTAAGACAGCGGGAGTGCAGTATTTT. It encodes CASSKTAGVQYF.

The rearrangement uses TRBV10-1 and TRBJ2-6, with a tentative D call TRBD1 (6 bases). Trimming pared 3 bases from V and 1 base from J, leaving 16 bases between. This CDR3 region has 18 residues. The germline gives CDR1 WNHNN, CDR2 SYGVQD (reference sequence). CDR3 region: CASSDHKLQGSGANVLTF. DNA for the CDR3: TGCGCCAGCAGTGATCATAAACTTCAGGGGTCTGGGGCCAACGTCCTGACTTTC.

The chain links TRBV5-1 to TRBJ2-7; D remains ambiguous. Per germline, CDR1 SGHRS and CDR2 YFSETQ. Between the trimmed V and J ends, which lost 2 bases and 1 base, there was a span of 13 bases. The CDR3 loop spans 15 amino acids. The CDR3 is CASSFDLFGSYEQYF. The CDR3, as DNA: TGCGCCAGCAGCTTCGACCTTTTCGGGTCCTACGAGCAGTACTTC.

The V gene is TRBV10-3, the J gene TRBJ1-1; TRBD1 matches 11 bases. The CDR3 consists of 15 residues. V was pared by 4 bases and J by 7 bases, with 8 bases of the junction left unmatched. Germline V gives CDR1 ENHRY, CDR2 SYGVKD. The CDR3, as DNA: TGTGCCATCAGTGTCGGGACAGGGGGTTCTAGTGAAGCTTTCTTT. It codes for CAISVGTGGSSEAFF.

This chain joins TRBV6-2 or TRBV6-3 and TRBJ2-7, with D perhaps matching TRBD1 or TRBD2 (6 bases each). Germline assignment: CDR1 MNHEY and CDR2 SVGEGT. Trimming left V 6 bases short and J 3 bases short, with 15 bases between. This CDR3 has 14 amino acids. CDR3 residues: CASSQGTANYEQYF. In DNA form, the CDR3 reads TGTGCCAGCAGCCAGGGGACTGCCAACTACGAGCAGTACTTC.

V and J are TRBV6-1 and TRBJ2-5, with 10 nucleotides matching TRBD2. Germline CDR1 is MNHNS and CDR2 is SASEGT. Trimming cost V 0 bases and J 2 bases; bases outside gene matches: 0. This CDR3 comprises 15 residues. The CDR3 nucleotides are TGTGCCAGCAGTGAAGCTAGCGGGGGGCAAGAGACCCAGTACTTC. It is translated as CASSEASGGQETQYF.

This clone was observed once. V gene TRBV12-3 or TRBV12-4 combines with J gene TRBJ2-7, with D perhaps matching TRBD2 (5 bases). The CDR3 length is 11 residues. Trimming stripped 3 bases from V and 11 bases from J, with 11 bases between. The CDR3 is CASSFYQEEYF. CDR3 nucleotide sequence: TGTGCCAGCAGTTTTTACCAGGAGGAGTACTTC.

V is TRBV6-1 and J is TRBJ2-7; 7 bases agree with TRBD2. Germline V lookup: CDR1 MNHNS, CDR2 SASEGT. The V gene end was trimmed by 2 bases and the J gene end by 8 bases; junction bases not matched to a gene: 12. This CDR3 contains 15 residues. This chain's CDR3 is CASSERRLAVNKQYF. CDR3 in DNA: TGTGCCAGCAGTGAACGGCGTCTAGCGGTAAATAAGCAGTACTTC.

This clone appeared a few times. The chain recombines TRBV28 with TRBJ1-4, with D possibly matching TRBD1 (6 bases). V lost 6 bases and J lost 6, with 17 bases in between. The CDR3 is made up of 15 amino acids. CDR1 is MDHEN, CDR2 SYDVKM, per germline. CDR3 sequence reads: CASRYVRGRHEKLFF. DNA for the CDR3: TGTGCCAGCAGATACGTCAGGGGAAGGCATGAAAAACTGTTTTTT.